Presented here are 24 T cell receptor beta chains from one specimen sequenced in a study of T cells after yellow fever vaccination. TCRdb passed the 5' RACE reads through MiXCR, listing each CDR3 protein once. The sample consists of 250,000 to 300,000 distinct CDR3 sequences, about 5.2% of them appearing once. This specimen consisted of CD4+ T cells sorted from PBMCs, obtained on the day of the yellow fever booster vaccination. The receptors were sampled from a man younger than 35 who received the YFV17D yellow fever vaccine.

This clonotype was detected ten times or more. The J gene is TRBJ1-1, the V gene TRBV7-2, with D possibly being TRBD1 (5 bases). V was shortened by 8 bases and J by 5 bases, with 12 bases between the two germline ends. Germline V CDR1 and CDR2: SGHTA, FQGNSA. CDR3 length: 12 residues. The CDR3 protein is CASGAARTEAFF. The CDR3 DNA is TGTGCCAGCGGGGCGGCCAGAACTGAAGCTTTCTTT.

In its sample, this clonotype was seen a few times. The J gene is TRBJ2-5, the V gene TRBV5-1; 8 bases align to TRBD1. Germline CDR1 and CDR2: SGHRS and YFSETQ. V shed 2 bases and J 3 bases; nucleotides not matched to a gene: 6. The CDR3 is 15 amino acids. The CDR3 DNA is TGCGCCAGCAGCTTTGGCCCGGGACAGGAAGAGACCCAGTACTTC. Its protein product is CASSFGPGQEETQYF.

This clonotype came up a few times. This chain's CDR3 is CASTSGAQETQYF. As DNA, the CDR3 is TGTGCCAGCACATCCGGGGCCCAAGAGACCCAGTACTTC. The genes are TRBV7-2 and TRBJ2-5; D tentatively reads TRBD1 or TRBD2 (5 bases each). V dropped 7 bases and J dropped 1 base, with 10 bases sitting between them. Germline-derived CDR1 and CDR2 are SGHTA and FQGNSA. The CDR3 is 13 residues long. Variable domain in full (rest from reference TRBV7-2 and TRBJ2-5): GAGVSQSPSNKVTEKGKDVELRCDPISGHTALYWYRQSLGQGLEFLIYFQGNSAPDKSGLPSDRFSAERTGGSVSTLTIQRTQQEDSAVYLCASTSGAQETQYFGPGTRLLVL.

This clonotype was observed a handful of times. This chain joins TRBV6-6 and TRBJ1-2; no reliable D call. Germline values: CDR1 MNHNY, CDR2 SVGAGI (reference sequence). Trimming took off 0 bases at V and 8 bases at J, with 22 bases between the two ends. The CDR3 is made up of 17 amino acids. CDR3 loop: CASSYSRESWASYGYTF. The CDR3 DNA sequence: TGTGCCAGCAGTTACTCGAGAGAAAGTTGGGCCTCCTACGGCTACACCTTC.

This clonotype turned up a few times. The chain joins TRBV15 to TRBJ1-2, with no clear D. This CDR3 is built from 14 residues. Deletions cut 2 bases from V and 4 bases from J, with 11 bases between. The germline gives CDR1 LNHNV, CDR2 YYDKDF (reference sequence). The CDR3 sequence: CATSRNGGRYGYTF. The CDR3 DNA reads TGTGCCACCAGCAGAAACGGAGGTCGCTATGGCTACACCTTC.

For the CDR3, the DNA is TGTGCCAGCAGTGGGACAGATTCACCCCTCCACTTT. It codes for CASSGTDSPLHF. This chain links TRBV6-6 with TRBJ1-6; TRBD1 agrees at 7 bases. Unmatched junction bases numbered 0, after V lost 5 bases and J lost 8 bases. The CDR3 loop spans 12 amino acids. Germline CDR1 and CDR2: MNHNY and SVGAGI (reference sequence).

This clonotype was observed at least ten times. The chain is built from TRBV5-1 and TRBJ2-5; 9 bases line up with TRBD1. Trimming took 5 bases from V and 5 from J; bases not matched to a gene: 10. This CDR3 spans 15 amino acids. Germline V gene data show CDR1 as SGHRS and CDR2 as YFSETQ. The chain's CDR3 is CASSTPGTGKETQYF. For the CDR3, the DNA is TGCGCCAGCAGTACCCCCGGGACAGGGAAGGAGACCCAGTACTTC.

This clonotype was observed at least ten times. J is TRBJ1-1 and V is TRBV5-1; the D is unclear. The CDR3 spans 13 residues. V gave up 0 bases and J gave up 4 bases, with 7 bases separating them. Germline V gives CDR1 SGHRS, CDR2 YFSETQ. CDR3 nucleotide sequence: TGCGCCAGCAGCTTGGAGTTTGCCACTGAAGCTTTCTTT. This translates into CASSLEFATEAFF.

The rearrangement links TRBV5-1 to TRBJ2-5; D is tentatively TRBD1 or TRBD2 (5 bases each). The germline V and J ends were trimmed by 4 bases and 1 base, with 14 bases remaining between them. The germline V gene encodes CDR1 SGHRS and CDR2 YFSETQ. The CDR3 loop spans 15 amino acids. The chain's CDR3 is CASSNLGAVQETQYF. CDR3 nucleotides: TGCGCCAGCAGCAACCTCGGGGCGGTCCAAGAGACCCAGTACTTC.

This clonotype turned up a few times. The chain is built from TRBV7-3 and TRBJ2-3; D remains ambiguous. The CDR3 has 13 amino acids. CDR1 is SGHTA and CDR2 is FQGTGA in the germline V gene. The germline V and J ends were trimmed by 5 bases and 0 bases, with 6 bases remaining between them. The CDR3 sequence is CASSRASTDTQYF. CDR3 nucleotide sequence: TGTGCCAGCAGCAGGGCTAGCACAGATACGCAGTATTTT.

This clonotype was found many times. V gene TRBV7-9 combines with J gene TRBJ2-7, with TRBD1 as a possible D gene (7 bases). The CDR3 has 13 amino acids. Trimming shortened V by 5 bases and J by 6 bases, and 14 bases separated the two germline ends. Germline V lookup: CDR1 SEHNR, CDR2 FQNEAQ (reference sequence). Written as DNA, the CDR3 is TGTGCCAGCAGCGCCAGGGGGGTCGGCGAGCAGTACTTC. It translates to CASSARGVGEQYF.

This clonotype was seen at least ten times. This sequence joins TRBV20-1 and TRBJ2-7; 9 positions agree with TRBD1. This CDR3 has 13 residues. Germline V gives CDR1 DFQATT, CDR2 SNEGSKA (reference sequence). V gave up 3 bases and J gave up 4 bases; unmatched junction bases: 4. The CDR3 DNA reads as TGCAGTGCTAGGACACAGGGGGCTTACGAGCAGTACGTC. This gives the protein CSARTQGAYEQYV.

In its sample, this clonotype was seen a few times. The chain has TRBV11-2 and TRBJ2-7; TRBD1 matches at 8 bases. The CDR3 has 15 residues. Germline lookup yields CDR1 SGHAT and CDR2 FQNNGV. With 5 bases clipped from V and 2 bases from J, the junction kept 8 bases outside the gene matches. Here the CDR3 DNA reads TGTGCCAGCAGCACAGGACAGGGCTTGGCCTACGAGCAGTACTTC. It translates to CASSTGQGLAYEQYF.

This clonotype has at least ten counts. J is TRBJ2-3 and V is TRBV24-1; 9 bases align to TRBD2. The CDR3 runs to 14 residues. The trim removed 3 bases at V and 6 bases at J, leaving 3 bases unmatched. Germline CDR1 is KGHDR and CDR2 is SFDVKD. The CDR3 nucleotides are TGTGCCACCAGTGATCCCGGGACTAGCGATACGCAGTATTTT. It codes for CATSDPGTSDTQYF.

This clonotype has ten or more counts. The gene calls are TRBV7-7 and TRBJ2-5; D not resolved. CDR1 and CDR2 from the germline V gene are SSHAT and FNYEAQ (reference sequence). The CDR3 sequence is 14 residues long. V was shortened by 5 bases and J by 10 bases, with 20 bases between the two germline ends. CDR3 DNA: TGTGCCAGCAGCCTAGACGGGTTATTGGGAAACCAGTACTTC. It is translated as CASSLDGLLGNQYF. The entire variable domain, with the rest obtained from reference TRBV7-7 and TRBJ2-5, is as follows: GAGVSQSPRYKVTKRGQDVTLRCDPISSHATLYWYQQALGQGPEFLTYFNYEAQPDKSGLPSDRFSAERPEGSISTLTIQRTEQRDSAMYRCASSLDGLLGNQYFGPGTRLLVL.

This clonotype has ten or more counts. The V gene is TRBV11-2, the J gene TRBJ1-2; D gene unclear. With 3 bases removed from V and 1 base from J, the gap between germline ends came to 3 bases. Germline V gives CDR1 SGHAT, CDR2 FQNNGV. This CDR3 contains 12 residues. The CDR3 protein is CASSFDNYGYTF. The CDR3 nucleotides are TGTGCCAGCAGCTTCGATAACTATGGCTACACCTTC. Full variable domain (missing parts from reference TRBV11-2 and TRBJ1-2): EAGVAQSPRYKIIEKRQSVAFWCNPISGHATLYWYQQILGQGPKLLIQFQNNGVVDDSQLPKDRFSAERLKGVDSTLKIQPAKLEDSAVYLCASSFDNYGYTFGSGTRLTVV.

This clonotype was counted many times. V is TRBV9 and J is TRBJ1-1; TRBD1 matches at 12 bases. Germline values: CDR1 SGDLS, CDR2 YYNGEE. Trimming took 1 base from V and 5 from J; bases not matched to a gene: 9. The CDR3 length is 17 residues. CDR3 sequence (DNA): TGTGCCAGCAGCGTATCCGGGACAGGGGGCGCGTGGACTGAAGCTTTCTTT. Amino acids: CASSVSGTGGAWTEAFF.

The genes are TRBV6-2 or TRBV6-3 and TRBJ2-7, with a weak D call TRBD1 (6 bases). Trimming pared 4 bases from V and 6 bases from J, leaving 13 bases between. Germline CDR1 reads MNHEY; CDR2 reads SVGEGT. This CDR3 spans 13 amino acids. The CDR3 region has the DNA TGTGCCAGCAGTTCCGTCGGGACATCCGAGCAGTACGTC. It codes for CASSSVGTSEQYV.

The V and J genes are TRBV7-9 and TRBJ2-2; D uncertain. The CDR3 consists of 13 residues. The germline V and J ends were trimmed by 8 bases and 5 bases, with 12 bases remaining between them. Germline lookup yields CDR1 SEHNR and CDR2 FQNEAQ (reference sequence). In DNA, the CDR3 is TGTGCCAGCTCGAGGTACGAGACCGGGGAGCTGTTTTTT. This codes for CASSRYETGELFF. Variable domain in full (rest from reference TRBV7-9 and TRBJ2-2): DTGVSQNPRHKITKRGQNVTFRCDPISEHNRLYWYRQTLGQGPEFLTYFQNEAQLEKSRLLSDRFSAERPKGSFSTLEIQRTEQGDSAMYLCASSRYETGELFFGEGSRLTVL.

In this sample, this clonotype turned up many times. The chain couples TRBV18 to TRBJ2-5; D is uncertain. The V gene lost 2 bases and the J gene lost 2 bases, with 6 bases spanning the gap. Germline V gene lookup returns CDR1 KGHSH and CDR2 LQKENI. This CDR3 is 13 amino acids long. The CDR3 region has the DNA TGTGCCAGCTCACCAGGGGTTCAAGAGACCCAGTACTTC. The encoded protein is CASSPGVQETQYF.

There are many counts of this clonotype. J is TRBJ2-2 and V is TRBV24-1, with D unclear. Between the trimmed V and J ends, which lost 12 bases and 0 bases, there was a span of 10 bases. The length of the CDR3 is 13 residues. The germline V gene encodes CDR1 KGHDR and CDR2 SFDVKD. This CDR3 reads CAASPANTGELFF. Here the CDR3 DNA reads TGTGCCGCCTCACCCGCGAACACCGGGGAGCTGTTTTTT.

This clonotype was observed at least ten times. V is TRBV27 and J is TRBJ2-7; tentatively, D is TRBD1 (5 bases). Between the trimmed V and J ends, which lost 2 bases and 3 bases, there was a span of 14 bases. The germline CDR1 and CDR2 sequences are MNHEY and SMNVEV (reference sequence). The CDR3 consists of 15 residues. The CDR3 DNA sequence: TGTGCCAGCAGTTTAGGACCCACAGGCTACTACGAGCAGTACTTC. Protein: CASSLGPTGYYEQYF.

The genes are TRBV2 and TRBJ1-5; D is unresolved. CDR3 size: 13 residues. CDR1 and CDR2 from the germline V gene are SNHLY and FYNNEI. Trimming shortened V by 8 bases and J by 6 bases, and 14 bases separated the two germline ends. The CDR3 here is CASGPEGGQPQHF. DNA for the CDR3: TGTGCCAGCGGTCCTGAAGGTGGTCAGCCCCAGCATTTT. The variable domain in full, completed from reference TRBV2 and TRBJ1-5, reads EPEVTQTPSHQVTQMGQEVILRCVPISNHLYFYWYRQILGQKVEFLVSFYNNEISEKSEIFDDQFSVERPDGSNFTLKIRSTKLEDSAMYFCASGPEGGQPQHFGDGTRLSIL.

This sequence joins TRBV7-2 and TRBJ1-2; 9 bases match TRBD1. The CDR3 covers 16 residues. CDR1 and CDR2 from the germline V gene are SGHTA and FQGNSA. V trimming: 5 bases; J trimming: 5 bases; junction bases outside the gene matches: 12. The CDR3 region has the DNA TGTGCCAGCAGCCCCGCCGGGACAGGGTTCTTGTATGGCTACACCTTC. The encoded protein is CASSPAGTGFLYGYTF. Complete variable domain (other parts from reference TRBV7-2 and TRBJ1-2): GAGVSQSPSNKVTEKGKDVELRCDPISGHTALYWYRQSLGQGLEFLIYFQGNSAPDKSGLPSDRFSAERTGGSVSTLTIQRTQQEDSAVYLCASSPAGTGFLYGYTFGSGTRLTVV.